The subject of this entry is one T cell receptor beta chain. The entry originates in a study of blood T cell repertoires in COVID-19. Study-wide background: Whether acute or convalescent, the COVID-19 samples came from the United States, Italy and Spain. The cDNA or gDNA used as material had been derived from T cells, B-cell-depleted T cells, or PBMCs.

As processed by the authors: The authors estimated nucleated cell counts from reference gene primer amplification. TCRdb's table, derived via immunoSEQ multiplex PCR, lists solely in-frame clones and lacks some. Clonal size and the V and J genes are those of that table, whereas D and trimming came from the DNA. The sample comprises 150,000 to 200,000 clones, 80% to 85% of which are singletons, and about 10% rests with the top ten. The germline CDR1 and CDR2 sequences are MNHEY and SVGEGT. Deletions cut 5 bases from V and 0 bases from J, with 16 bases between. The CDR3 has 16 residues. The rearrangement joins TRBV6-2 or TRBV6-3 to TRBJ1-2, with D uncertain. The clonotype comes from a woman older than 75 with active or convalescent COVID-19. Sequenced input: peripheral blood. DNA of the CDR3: TGTGCCAGCAGTACAACTGCGGGGAACTCTAACTATGGCTACACCTTC. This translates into CASSTTAGNSNYGYTF.